Shown below are 27 T cell receptor beta chains from a single sample sequenced in a study of cytomegalovirus exposure and HLA in healthy donors (dated by TCRdb to the late 2010s). Receptor libraries were prepared by the immunoSEQ multiplex PCR assay. Here the immuneACCESS table is served through TCRdb, limited to in-frame sequences with V and J called. Missing clones are a known gap in these copies; in checked studies unresolved V genes cover under half, and the rest lacks a known reason. Counted in this sample were some 61,000 clones; about 97% of them appeared once. Under 2% of the sample goes to the ten largest clones. Specimen: PBMCs. The receptors come from a woman aged 18-29 years in good health and CMV-seropositive.

The chain joins TRBV2 to TRBJ1-1, with D perhaps matching TRBD1 (5 bases). Germline-derived CDR1 and CDR2 are SNHLY and FYNNEI. Trimming left V 8 bases short and J 6 bases short, with 13 bases between. The CDR3 sequence is 12 residues long. For the CDR3, the DNA is TGTGCCAGCGATCGGCAGGGCCCTGAAGCTTTCTTT. It translates to CASDRQGPEAFF.

The chain is built from TRBV28 and TRBJ1-5; 7 bases agree with TRBD1. CDR3 length equals 14 residues. V gave up 3 bases and J gave up 3 bases; unmatched junction bases: 2. The V gene's germline CDR1 is MDHEN and CDR2 SYDVKM. As DNA, the CDR3 is TGTGCCAGCAGTTTTGACAGGGACAATCAGCCCCAGCATTTT. Its protein product is CASSFDRDNQPQHF.

The J gene is TRBJ2-1, the V gene TRBV4-1; TRBD2 matches 7 bases. CDR3 size: 16 residues. Germline CDR1 is MGHRA and CDR2 is YSYEKL. The V segment lost 4 bases and the J segment 0 bases; nucleotides outside the gene matches: 6. The CDR3 coding sequence is TGCGCCAGCAGCCCCAGCGGGGTGAGCTCCTACAATGAGCAGTTCTTC. This translates into CASSPSGVSSYNEQFF.

The rearrangement links TRBV30 to TRBJ1-2; D is uncertain. The V end lost 5 bases, the J end lost 1 base, and 17 bases lay between the germline ends. The V gene's germline CDR1 is GTSNPN and CDR2 SVGIG (reference sequence). This CDR3 is 15 amino acids long. DNA of the CDR3: TGTGCCTGGTCACCGCCGGAGCGCTTTAACTATGGCTACACCTTC. Amino acid sequence: CAWSPPERFNYGYTF.

This clone was seen a single time. The chain combines TRBV13 with TRBJ2-1; the D gene is possibly TRBD2 (5 bases). From germline, CDR1 is PRHDT and CDR2 FYEKMQ (reference sequence). V lost 0 bases and J lost 7, with 16 bases in between. The CDR3 runs 16 residues. The CDR3 DNA is TGTGCCAGCAGCTTAGGTGTGATAGCGACACCAAATGAGCAGTTCTTC. It encodes CASSLGVIATPNEQFF.

The chain combines TRBV9 with TRBJ2-2; no firm D call. The CDR3 is made up of 14 amino acids. The V and J ends lost 0 bases and 2 bases respectively, with 5 bases between them. In germline, CDR1 is SGDLS, CDR2 YYNGEE. CDR3 loop: CASSVASNTGELFF. The CDR3 DNA is TGTGCCAGCAGCGTAGCGTCCAACACCGGGGAGCTGTTTTTT. The full variable domain, with the rest looked up from reference TRBV9 and TRBJ2-2, is DSGVTQTPKHLITATGQRVTLRCSPRSGDLSVYWYQQSLDQGLQFLIQYYNGEERAKGNILERFSAQQFPDLHSELNLSSLELGDSALYFCASSVASNTGELFFGEGSRLTVL.

J is TRBJ2-7 and V is TRBV6-4; 10 positions match TRBD2. The length of the CDR3 is 15 residues. V lost 5 bases and J lost 2; bases outside the gene matches: 6. Germline values: CDR1 MRHNA, CDR2 SNTAGT. The CDR3 loop reads CASSKEAGGAYEQYF. For the CDR3, the DNA is TGTGCCAGCAGTAAAGAAGCGGGAGGGGCCTACGAGCAGTACTTC.

The genes are TRBV5-6 and TRBJ1-5; D is unclear. V was cut by 1 base and J by 6 bases, with 5 bases left in between. The germline CDR1 and CDR2 sequences are SGHDT and YYEEEE. The CDR3 extends over 12 amino acids. CDR3 nucleotides: TGTGCCAGCAGCTTGCGAGCTCAGCCCCAGCATTTT. Residues: CASSLRAQPQHF. Supplemented by reference TRBV5-6 and TRBJ1-5, the full variable domain reads DAGVTQSPTHLIKTRGQQVTLRCSPKSGHDTVSWYQQALGQGPQFIFQYYEEEERQRGNFPDRFSGHQFPNYSSELNVNALLLGDSALYLCASSLRAQPQHFGDGTRLSIL.

J is TRBJ1-2 and V is TRBV6-1; 8 bases map to TRBD1. Germline V gene lookup returns CDR1 MNHNS and CDR2 SASEGT. The CDR3 length is 16 residues. Trimming removed 2 bases from V and 4 bases from J; junction bases left unmatched: 9. CDR3 coding DNA: TGTGCCAGCAGTGAATACGAAGGACAGGGACTCTATGGCTACACCTTC. Translated: CASSEYEGQGLYGYTF.

V and J are TRBV5-6 and TRBJ2-1, with 7 positions matching TRBD1. Germline loops: CDR1 SGHDT, CDR2 YYEEEE. V shed 4 bases, J shed 5 bases, and the junction held 9 bases outside the gene matches. The CDR3 extends over 15 amino acids. CDR3 coding DNA: TGTGCCAGCAGCCATGACAGGGTTCTAAACAATGAGCAGTTCTTC. Translating it yields CASSHDRVLNNEQFF.

This clone occurred once. This chain links TRBV6-1 with TRBJ1-2; D is undetermined. The CDR3 has 13 amino acids. The V and J ends lost 3 bases and 1 base respectively, with 6 bases between them. CDR1 is MNHNS and CDR2 is SASEGT in the germline V gene. In nucleotides, the CDR3 is TGTGCCAGCAGTGATAGCCTTAACTATGGCTACACCTTC. Protein product: CASSDSLNYGYTF.

The genes are TRBV29-1 and TRBJ1-3; 9 bases are shared with TRBD1. Trimming cost V 3 bases and J 4 bases; bases outside gene matches: 10. The length of the CDR3 is 16 residues. Germline V lookup: CDR1 SQVTM, CDR2 ANQGSEA. Here the CDR3 reads CSVEGTGRRRGNTIYF. As DNA, the CDR3 is TGCAGCGTTGAGGGGACAGGGAGGCGAAGGGGAAACACCATATATTTT.

This clone came up once. This chain links TRBV7-9 with TRBJ1-1, with 9 bases identical to TRBD1. V gave up 0 bases and J gave up 1 base; unmatched junction bases: 9. This CDR3 has 18 residues. Germline CDR1 reads SEHNR; CDR2 reads FQNEAQ (reference sequence). The CDR3 coding sequence is TGTGCCAGCAGCTTAGCGCGGGACAGGGAGTTGCGGAACACTGAAGCTTTCTTT. Translation: CASSLARDRELRNTEAFF.

This chain connects TRBV28 to TRBJ2-5; possibly TRBD1 for D (5 bases). The germline V and J ends were trimmed by 5 bases and 2 bases, with 18 bases remaining between them. The CDR3 is made up of 16 amino acids. Looked up from germline, CDR1 is MDHEN and CDR2 is SYDVKM. In DNA form, the CDR3 reads TGTGCCAGCAGTCCTACAGGTTATCTTAGTCAAGAGACCCAGTACTTC. This translates into CASSPTGYLSQETQYF.

The chain uses TRBV9 and TRBJ1-1; D unclear. CDR3 length: 12 residues. V shed 0 bases and J shed 3 bases, with 3 bases lying between them. Germline V lookup: CDR1 SGDLS, CDR2 YYNGEE. The CDR3 nucleotides read TGTGCCAGCAGCGTAGTAGACACTGAAGCTTTCTTT. Protein: CASSVVDTEAFF.

This rearrangement joins TRBV28 to TRBJ1-1; tentative D call: TRBD1 (6 bases). This CDR3 has 17 amino acids. The V end was cut by 2 bases, the J end by 4 bases, with 20 bases between. Germline V CDR1 and CDR2: MDHEN, SYDVKM. The CDR3 DNA reads TGTGCCAGCAGTTTACTCATTGGGGGGGGCGCGGGCACTGAAGCTTTCTTT. It encodes CASSLLIGGGAGTEAFF.

The rearrangement joins TRBV11-1 to TRBJ2-1; 8 nucleotides align to TRBD2. Trimming took 6 bases from V and 3 from J; bases not matched to a gene: 16. Germline-derived CDR1 and CDR2 are SGHAT and FQDESV (reference sequence). This CDR3 is 18 amino acids long. The CDR3 sequence: CASRTGGQSGSRYNEQFF. The CDR3 DNA follows: TGTGCCAGCAGAACCGGTGGCCAAAGCGGGAGTCGCTACAATGAGCAGTTCTTC.

This chain connects TRBV10-2 to TRBJ2-7; D is undetermined. CDR1 and CDR2 (germline): WSHSY, SAAADI. V was pared by 5 bases and J by 3 bases, with 5 bases between. This CDR3 is 11 amino acids long. The DNA of the CDR3 is TGCGCCAGCAGTCTAAACTACGAGCAGTACTTC. It codes for CASSLNYEQYF.

This rearrangement joins TRBV18 to TRBJ2-2; D call uncertain. Between the trimmed V and J ends, which lost 5 bases and 6 bases, there was a span of 10 bases. The CDR3 runs to 13 residues. CDR1 and CDR2 (germline): KGHSH, LQKENI. Written as DNA, the CDR3 is TGTGCCAGCTCAGCACTGAGATCCGGGGAGCTGTTTTTT. This encodes CASSALRSGELFF.

V and J are TRBV11-2 and TRBJ2-1; 8 bases line up with TRBD1. Trimming took 5 bases from V and 2 from J; bases not matched to a gene: 5. This CDR3 has 15 amino acids. Germline V gives CDR1 SGHAT, CDR2 FQNNGV. In DNA, the CDR3 is TGTGCCAGCAGCAGAGGACAGGGACCCTACAATGAGCAGTTCTTC. Translated: CASSRGQGPYNEQFF.

The chain carries TRBV27 and TRBJ1-2; D gene uncertain. CDR3 size: 13 residues. Trimming cost V 4 bases and J 8 bases, with 14 bases left between them. Germline values: CDR1 MNHEY, CDR2 SMNVEV (reference sequence). The CDR3 loop reads CASSSPMGSGYTF. The CDR3 region has the DNA TGTGCCAGCAGTTCCCCCATGGGTAGCGGCTACACCTTC.

The chain is built from TRBV28 and TRBJ1-5; 8 positions match TRBD1. The J segment lost 3 bases and the V segment lost 6 bases, leaving 4 bases of the junction unmatched. The germline gives CDR1 MDHEN, CDR2 SYDVKM. This CDR3 is built from 14 residues. The CDR3 here is CASRGTGNNQPQHF. The CDR3 bases are TGTGCCAGCAGGGGGACAGGAAACAATCAGCCCCAGCATTTT.

A single count supports this clone. The chain has TRBV29-1 and TRBJ1-2, with D uncertain. V was trimmed by 3 bases and J by 2 bases, leaving 10 bases between them. The CDR3 is 13 amino acids. The germline CDR1 and CDR2 sequences are SQVTM and ANQGSEA. CDR3 amino acids: CSVERQKNYGYTF. The CDR3 DNA is TGCAGCGTTGAGCGGCAGAAAAACTATGGCTACACCTTC.

This chain joins TRBV28 and TRBJ1-2; possible D gene TRBD1, 6 bases. The V end lost 3 bases, the J end lost 2 bases, and 13 bases lay between the germline ends. CDR3 length equals 15 residues. CDR1 MDHEN and CDR2 SYDVKM come from the germline V gene. The CDR3 DNA reads TGTGCCAGCAGTTTGCCATGGACAGCCAACTATGGCTACACCTTC. This translates into CASSLPWTANYGYTF.

This chain connects TRBV4-2 to TRBJ1-2; D might be TRBD1 (6 bases). V lost 7 bases and J lost 6, with 21 bases in between. Per germline, CDR1 LGHNA and CDR2 YNFKEQ. This CDR3 comprises 15 residues. This chain's CDR3 is CASTLTRGGGDGYTF. The CDR3 DNA sequence: TGTGCCAGCACCCTAACCCGGGGGGGCGGCGATGGCTACACCTTC.

This chain uses TRBV5-6 with TRBJ2-7; TRBD1 aligns across 8 bases. This CDR3 region has 15 residues. Germline loops: CDR1 SGHDT, CDR2 YYEEEE. Losses at the gene ends were 1 base for V and 3 bases for J; bases not matched to a gene: 6. DNA of the CDR3: TGTGCCAGCAGCTTGTTTAGGACAGGGAACTACGAGCAGTACTTC. It encodes CASSLFRTGNYEQYF. Full variable domain (missing parts from reference TRBV5-6 and TRBJ2-7): DAGVTQSPTHLIKTRGQQVTLRCSPKSGHDTVSWYQQALGQGPQFIFQYYEEEERQRGNFPDRFSGHQFPNYSSELNVNALLLGDSALYLCASSLFRTGNYEQYFGPGTRLTVT.

The count of this clone is one. The genes are TRBV29-1 and TRBJ2-7, with 11 bases that match TRBD2. CDR3 length: 14 amino acids. Trimming removed 6 bases from V and 0 bases from J; junction bases left unmatched: 4. The germline V gene encodes CDR1 SQVTM and CDR2 ANQGSEA. The CDR3 sequence: CSVPGLAGSYEQYF. The CDR3 DNA reads as TGCAGCGTCCCCGGACTAGCGGGCTCCTACGAGCAGTACTTC.